The entry below describes one T cell receptor (beta chain). The sample belongs to a study of T cell changes during pregnancy in multiple sclerosis. Produced via immunoSEQ multiplex PCR; TCRdb's table is partial and in-frame only. Of approximately 110,000 clones in the sample, approximately 90% were seen once. CDR1 and CDR2 from the germline V gene are SGHAT and FQNNGV. Losses at the gene ends were 5 bases for V and 6 bases for J; bases not matched to a gene: 3. This CDR3 has 14 residues. The clonotype originates from a female donor with multiple sclerosis, enrolled in a pregnancy study. This specimen consisted of peripheral blood, obtained in the third trimester of pregnancy. The chain is built from TRBV11-2 and TRBJ1-4, with TRBD1 matching 10 bases. The CDR3 DNA follows: TGTGCCAGCAGCCGGGGGACAGGGGATGAAAAACTGTTTTTT. Protein product: CASSRGTGDEKLFF.